This T cell receptor (beta chain) was recorded in a study of T cell changes during pregnancy in multiple sclerosis. With V trimmed by 6 bases and J by 0 bases, 7 bases remained unmatched. The CDR3 has 16 residues. Germline assignment: CDR1 SGHTA and CDR2 FQGTGA. TCRdb's table, derived via immunoSEQ multiplex PCR, lists solely in-frame clones and lacks some. The sample contains more than 55,000 clones, under 95% of which appear only once. The input for sequencing was peripheral blood, taken in the second trimester of pregnancy. The receptor was derived from a female donor with multiple sclerosis, enrolled in a pregnancy study. The chain has TRBV7-3 and TRBJ1-1, with TRBD1 matching 10 bases. The CDR3 DNA reads as TGTGCCAGCAGTCGAGGACAGGGGGGGGTGAACACTGAAGCTTTCTTT. It is translated as CASSRGQGGVNTEAFF.